This T cell receptor (beta chain) was documented in a study of blood T cell repertoires in COVID-19. Some clones are missing from TCRdb's copy, which holds only in-frame ones; the method was immunoSEQ multiplex PCR. The sample carries about 170,000 clones, about 85% recorded once. This CDR3 is 14 amino acids long. Germline-derived CDR1 and CDR2 are SGHNT and YENEEA. The V gene end was trimmed by 7 bases and the J gene end by 2 bases; junction bases not matched to a gene: 6. V is TRBV11-3 and J is TRBJ2-7; the match to TRBD2 covers 9 bases. The material sequenced was peripheral blood. This sequence was found in a man in his 60s with acute or convalescent COVID-19. This CDR3 reads CASTSLAGAYEQYF. In DNA, the CDR3 is TGTGCCAGCACCAGCTTAGCGGGAGCCTACGAGCAGTACTTC.